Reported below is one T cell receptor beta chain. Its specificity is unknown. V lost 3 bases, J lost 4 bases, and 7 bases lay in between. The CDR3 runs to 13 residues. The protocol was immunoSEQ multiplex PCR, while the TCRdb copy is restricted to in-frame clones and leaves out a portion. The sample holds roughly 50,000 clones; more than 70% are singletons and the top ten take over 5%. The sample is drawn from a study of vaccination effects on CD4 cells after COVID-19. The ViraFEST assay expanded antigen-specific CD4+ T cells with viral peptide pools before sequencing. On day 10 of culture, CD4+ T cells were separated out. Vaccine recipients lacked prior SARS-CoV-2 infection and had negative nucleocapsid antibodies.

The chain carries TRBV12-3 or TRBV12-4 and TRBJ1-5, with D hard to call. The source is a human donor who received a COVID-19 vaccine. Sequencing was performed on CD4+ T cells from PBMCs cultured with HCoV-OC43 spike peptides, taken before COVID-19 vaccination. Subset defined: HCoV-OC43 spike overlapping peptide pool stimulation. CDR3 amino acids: CASSFKGNQPQHF. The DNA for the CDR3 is TGTGCCAGCAGTTTCAAGGGTAATCAGCCCCAGCATTTT.